This T cell receptor (beta chain) was recorded in a study of blood T cell repertoires in COVID-19. On the study more broadly: PBMCs, B-cell-depleted T cells, or T cells provided the cDNA or gDNA that made up the material.

In this sample, this clone turned up once. Per the original data handling: Amplification of reference gene primers was used by the study to estimate nucleated cell counts. Libraries were prepared by immunoSEQ multiplex PCR; TCRdb keeps only in-frame clonotypes and omits some of them. V and J calls and clone size come straight from that table; D and trimming were deduced from the DNA. The profile shows 150,000 to 200,000 clones, 75% to 90% of them singletons. The V gene lost 2 bases and the J gene lost 9 bases, with 14 bases spanning the gap. The germline V gene encodes CDR1 MNHEY and CDR2 SVGAGI. This CDR3 is built from 15 residues.

This TCR was sampled from a human donor with acute or convalescent COVID-19. The donor label of this sample is uncertain. V usage is TRBV6-5 and J usage is TRBJ1-6; no clear D. Input material: peripheral blood. In nucleotides, the CDR3 is TGTGCCAGCAGTTACGGGCCGGGGTTGAGTTCACCCCTCCACTTT. Amino acid sequence: CASSYGPGLSSPLHF.